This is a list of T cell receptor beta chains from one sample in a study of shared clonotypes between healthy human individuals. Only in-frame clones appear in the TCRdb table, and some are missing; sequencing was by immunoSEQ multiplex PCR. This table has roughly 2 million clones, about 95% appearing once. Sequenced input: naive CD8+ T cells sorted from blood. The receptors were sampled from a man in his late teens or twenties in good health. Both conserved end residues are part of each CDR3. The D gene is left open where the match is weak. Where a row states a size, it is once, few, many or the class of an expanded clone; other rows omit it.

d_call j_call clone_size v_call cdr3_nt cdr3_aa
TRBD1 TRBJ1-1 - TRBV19 TGTGCCAGTAGTCCCAGGGACAGGGCTAACACTGAAGCTTTCTTT CASSPRDRANTEAFF
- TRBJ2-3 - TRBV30 TGTGCCTGGGCACACACAGATACGCAGTATTTT CAWAHTDTQYF
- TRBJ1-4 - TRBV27 TGTGCCAGCAGTCCCTTCGGGGTGGATGAAAAACTGTTTTTT CASSPFGVDEKLFF
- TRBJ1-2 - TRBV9 TGTGCCAGCAGTACGACCGCGGGGGGAGGCTACACCTTC CASSTTAGGGYTF
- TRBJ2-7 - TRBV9 TGTGCCAGCAGCCCTACGGACACTCCCTACGAGCAGTACTTC CASSPTDTPYEQYF
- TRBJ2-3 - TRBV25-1 TGTGCCAGCAGTGTCACTAGGGGACGCACAGATACGCAGTATTTT CASSVTRGRTDTQYF
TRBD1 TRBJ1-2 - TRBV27 TGTGCCAGCAGCGTGACAGGGGGACTGAATGGCTACACCTTC CASSVTGGLNGYTF
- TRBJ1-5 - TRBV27 TGTGCCAGCAGTGTCAATGGGCGCGGCAATCAGCCCCAGCATTTT CASSVNGRGNQPQHF
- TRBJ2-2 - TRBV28 TGTGCCAGCAGCGTGCAGGGGCACACCGGGGAGCTGTTTTTT CASSVQGHTGELFF
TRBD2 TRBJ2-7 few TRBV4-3 TGCGCCAGCAGCCAAGATCTGACTAGCGGGCTCGAGCAGTACTTC CASSQDLTSGLEQYF
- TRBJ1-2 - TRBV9 TGTGCCAGCAGCCCTTACCGGGACACGAGGTCGGGCTACACCTTC CASSPYRDTRSGYTF
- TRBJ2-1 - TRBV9 TGTGCCAGCAGCGTAGTTGATGGGATTGAACAGTTCTTC CASSVVDGIEQFF
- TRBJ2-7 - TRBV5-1 TGCGCCAGCAGCTTGGTACAGCTGAGCTCCTACGAGCAGTACTTC CASSLVQLSSYEQYF
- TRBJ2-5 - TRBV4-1 TGCGCCAGCAGCCAAGACGGGATTAGGGGAGAGACCCAGTACTTC CASSQDGIRGETQYF
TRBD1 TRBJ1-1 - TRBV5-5 TGTGCCAGCAGCTTGGCGACAGGGCGCTGGAACACTGAAGCTTTCTTT CASSLATGRWNTEAFF
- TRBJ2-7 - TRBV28 TGTGCCAGCAGTTTCGCGACACAGAGCTACGAGCAGTACTTC CASSFATQSYEQYF
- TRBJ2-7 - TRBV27 TGTGCCAGCAGTTTTTATGGGACCGACCCCTACGAGCAGTACTTC CASSFYGTDPYEQYF
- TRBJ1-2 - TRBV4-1 TGCGCCAGCAGCCAAGTACAGCCCCCTGAGGGCTACACCTTC CASSQVQPPEGYTF
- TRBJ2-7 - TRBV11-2 TGTGCCAGCAGCTTAGTTCAGGCCTCCTACGAGCAGTACTTC CASSLVQASYEQYF
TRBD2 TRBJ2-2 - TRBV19 TGTGCCAGTAGTATTATCTCTAGCGGCACCGGGGAGCTGTTTTTT CASSIISSGTGELFF
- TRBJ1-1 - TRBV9 TGTGCCAGCAGCGTAGAAGCGTACACCGTGAACACTGAAGCTTTCTTT CASSVEAYTVNTEAFF
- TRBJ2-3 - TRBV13 TGTGCCAGTGGGGGGGCCTCGCCAGATACGCAGTATTTT CASGGASPDTQYF
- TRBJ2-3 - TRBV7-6 TGTGCCAGCAGCTTAGAGGTCGGGCGCACAGATACGCAGTATTTT CASSLEVGRTDTQYF
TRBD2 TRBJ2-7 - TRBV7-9 TGTGCCAGCAGCTGGGGACTAGCGGGATTAGTTGGCGAGCAGTACTTC CASSWGLAGLVGEQYF
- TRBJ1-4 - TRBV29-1 TGCAGCGTTGAAGAAGGGGCGGGGCCCCTCAATGAAAAACTGTTTTTT CSVEEGAGPLNEKLFF
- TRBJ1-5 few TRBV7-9 TGTGCCAGCAGCTTAGGGACAGCGAATCAGCCCCAGCATTTT CASSLGTANQPQHF
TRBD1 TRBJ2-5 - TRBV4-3 TGCGCCAGCAGCCAACTGACAGGGCTTGGAGAGACCCAGTACTTC CASSQLTGLGETQYF
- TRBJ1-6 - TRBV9 TGTGCCAGCAGCGTAGATACCACCGATTCACCCCTCCACTTT CASSVDTTDSPLHF